This T cell receptor (beta chain) was captured by sequencing in a study of Graves' ophthalmopathy and Graves' hyperthyroidism. This clonotype has more than one count but fewer than ten. RNA transcripts yielded amplified TCR beta CDR3 regions. Second-round multiplex PCR came after a first-round RT-PCR that employed HTBI primers. A single record per CDR3 protein comes from TCRdb applying MiXCR to the multiplex PCR reads. Found here are about 620,000 distinct CDR3 sequences, about 20% of them singletons; the top ten hold more than 5.5%. This CDR3 is 16 amino acids long. J lost 4 bases, V lost 6 bases, and 11 bases had no gene match. Germline CDR1 reads MRHNA; CDR2 reads SNTAGT.

Sequencing was carried out using peripheral blood. The source of this sequence is a woman in her late teens or twenties with stable Graves' hyperthyroidism. Some clones in this sample may be carry-over from other donors' samples. The chain links TRBV6-4 to TRBJ2-2; TRBD2 matches 7 bases. CDR3 loop: CASSARAGDSTGELFF. DNA of the CDR3: TGTGCCAGCAGCGCACGGGCGGGGGACTCCACCGGGGAGCTGTTTTTT.